This entry lists 21 T cell receptor beta chains sequenced from one sample in a study of patients and donors after allogeneic stem cell transplantation. From the RT-PCR reads, TCRdb called clonotypes with MiXCR, one entry per CDR3 protein. The profile shows approximately 410,000 distinct CDR3 sequences, around 15% of them singletons. The sample was blood, either unsorted or a sorted T cell fraction (not recorded which). These receptors were taken from a human donor who was either an allogeneic HSCT recipient or a stem cell or donor lymphocyte infusion donor (not recorded which). It is not recorded whose cells these are; they may come from a transplant donor.

Many counts were recorded for this clonotype. The J gene is TRBJ2-7, the V gene TRBV5-4; D is possibly TRBD2 (7 bases). Trimming pared 4 bases from V and 6 bases from J, leaving 11 bases between. The CDR3 sequence is 12 residues long. Germline V lookup: CDR1 SGHNT, CDR2 YYREEE (reference sequence). CDR3 loop: CASSNREGEQYF. CDR3 DNA sequence: TGTGCCAGCAGCAACAGGGAGGGCGAGCAGTACTTC.

This clonotype turned up a few times. The chain couples TRBV5-5 to TRBJ2-4; a weak D match, TRBD1 (6 bases). Trimming took off 1 base at V and 8 bases at J, with 10 bases between the two ends. Germline V gene lookup returns CDR1 SGHKS and CDR2 YYEKEE (reference sequence). The CDR3 totals 13 residues. The CDR3 reads CASSLQGQDIQYF. The CDR3 DNA sequence: TGTGCCAGCAGCTTGCAGGGGCAGGACATTCAGTACTTC.

V usage is TRBV4-2 and J usage is TRBJ2-7; D call uncertain. Deletions cut 0 bases from V and 3 bases from J, with 6 bases between. CDR1 and CDR2 (germline): LGHNA, YNFKEQ. The CDR3 has 13 residues. CDR3 sequence reads: CASSQERLYEQYF. The CDR3 DNA reads as TGTGCCAGCAGCCAAGAGCGACTCTACGAGCAGTACTTC.

This clonotype was counted many times. The rearrangement joins TRBV10-3 to TRBJ2-3; TRBD1 agrees at 8 bases. The CDR3 contains 15 residues. V trimming: 0 bases; J trimming: 4 bases; junction bases outside the gene matches: 3. CDR1 is ENHRY, CDR2 SYGVKD, per germline. CDR3 residues: CAISESRQGPDTQYF. CDR3 DNA: TGTGCCATCAGTGAGTCGAGACAGGGGCCAGATACGCAGTATTTT.

The chain links TRBV29-1 to TRBJ1-4; D remains unclear. Looked up from germline, CDR1 is SQVTM and CDR2 is ANQGSEA. The CDR3 is 13 residues long. The V end was cut by 7 bases, the J end by 5 bases, with 14 bases between. DNA for the CDR3: TGCAGCGCCGCAGTGGGAAGGAATGAAAAACTGTTTTTT. Translated, it gives CSAAVGRNEKLFF.

This clonotype showed up many times. The chain uses TRBV25-1 and TRBJ1-2; D is undetermined. Trimming shortened V by 5 bases and J by 7 bases, and 20 bases separated the two germline ends. The CDR3 is 15 amino acids. The germline V gene has CDR1 MGHDK and CDR2 SYGVNS. The chain's CDR3 is CASSSNLAPWGGYTF. The CDR3 nucleotides are TGTGCCAGCAGTTCAAACTTGGCCCCCTGGGGTGGCTACACCTTC.

The sample holds a few counts of this clonotype. The V gene is TRBV10-3, the J gene TRBJ2-7, with D possibly being TRBD2 (5 bases). V was cut by 0 bases and J by 2 bases, with 8 bases left in between. Germline CDR1 ENHRY, CDR2 SYGVKD. This CDR3 has 14 residues. CDR3 in amino acids: CAISESVGAYEQYF. As DNA, the CDR3 is TGTGCCATCAGTGAGTCGGTGGGAGCCTACGAGCAGTACTTC.

This clonotype has ten or more counts. The chain recombines TRBV4-1 with TRBJ1-5; 8 nucleotides line up with TRBD1. The V and J ends lost 3 bases and 2 bases, in that order; junction bases with no gene match: 3. CDR3 length: 15 amino acids. CDR1 and CDR2 from the germline V gene are MGHRA and YSYEKL. CDR3 amino acids: CASSHMTGGNQPQHF. In nucleotides, the CDR3 is TGCGCCAGCAGCCACATGACAGGGGGCAATCAGCCCCAGCATTTT.

This clonotype was found a few times. The V call is TRBV5-1, the J call TRBJ2-1; 9 positions agree with TRBD2. The trim removed 5 bases at V and 5 bases at J, leaving 11 bases unmatched. Germline-derived CDR1 and CDR2 are SGHRS and YFSETQ. The CDR3 runs 16 residues. The CDR3 protein is CASSLPSGVANNEQFF. CDR3 bases: TGCGCCAGCAGTCTCCCTAGCGGGGTTGCCAACAATGAGCAGTTCTTC.

The rearrangement links TRBV3-1 to TRBJ1-2; a possible D gene is TRBD1 (6 bases). Trimming cost V 3 bases and J 5 bases, with 16 bases left between them. This CDR3 has 15 amino acids. Germline CDR1 LGHDT, CDR2 YNNKEL (reference sequence). The CDR3 is CASSHSDRFYYGYTF. CDR3 in DNA: TGTGCCAGCAGCCATTCCGACAGGTTTTATTATGGCTACACCTTC.

Only a few counts were recorded for this clonotype. As DNA, the CDR3 is TGTGCCAGCAGCTTAGGGAGATATGAAGCTTTCTTT. The encoded protein is CASSLGRYEAFF. This rearrangement joins TRBV7-9 to TRBJ1-1; D gene ambiguous. Trimming took off 1 base at V and 7 bases at J, with 7 bases between the two ends. The V gene's germline CDR1 is SEHNR and CDR2 FQNEAQ (reference sequence). The CDR3 length is 12 residues. The full variable domain, completed using reference TRBV7-9 and TRBJ1-1, is DTGVSQNPRHKITKRGQNVTFRCDPISEHNRLYWYRQTLGQGPEFLTYFQNEAQLEKSRLLSDRFSAERPKGSFSTLEIQRTEQGDSAMYLCASSLGRYEAFFGQGTRLTVV.

This clonotype appeared a few times. The J gene is TRBJ1-2, the V gene TRBV20-1; D ambiguous. The germline V and J ends were trimmed by 5 bases and 5 bases, with 6 bases remaining between them. CDR3 size: 10 residues. Germline CDR1 DFQATT, CDR2 SNEGSKA (reference sequence). CDR3: CSAWAYGYTF. The DNA for the CDR3 is TGCAGTGCTTGGGCTTATGGCTACACCTTC.

This clonotype was observed a few times. V gene TRBV11-1 combines with J gene TRBJ2-1; D remains ambiguous. The CDR3 is 19 residues long. Germline assignment: CDR1 SGHAT and CDR2 FQDESV (reference sequence). Trimming stripped 1 base from V and 6 bases from J, with 25 bases between. The CDR3 DNA reads TGTGCCAGCAGCTTAGAGAGTAGCCGACTGCCCCCCCTCGGCAATGAGCAGTTCTTC. Protein sequence: CASSLESSRLPPLGNEQFF.

This rearrangement joins TRBV4-1 to TRBJ2-2, with TRBD1 identical over 8 bases. V lost 3 bases, J lost 0 bases, and 9 bases stayed unmatched. The CDR3 extends over 18 amino acids. CDR1 and CDR2 (germline): MGHRA, YSYEKL. This CDR3 reads CASSQSPGQAANTGELFF. The CDR3 DNA sequence: TGCGCCAGCAGCCAGAGCCCGGGACAGGCGGCGAACACCGGGGAGCTGTTTTTT.

Turning to this clonotype: One end of the junction varies from germline; a read error may be responsible. The CDR3 sequence is CASSEGLAGVTNTGELYF. For the CDR3, the DNA is TGTGCCAGCAGTGAAGGACTAGCGGGGGTAACGAACACCGGGGAGCTGTATTTT. The chain combines TRBV2 with TRBJ2-2, with 12 bases fitting TRBD2. The CDR3 spans 18 residues. Germline V lookup: CDR1 SNHLY, CDR2 FYNNEI.

This clonotype has only a few counts. The chain combines TRBV20-1 with TRBJ2-1; no definite D call. The germline gives CDR1 DFQATT, CDR2 SNEGSKA (reference sequence). Trimming shortened V by 0 bases and J by 8 bases, and 5 bases separated the two germline ends. This CDR3 region has 11 residues. CDR3: CSAREEYEQFF. The CDR3 DNA is TGCAGTGCTAGAGAAGAGTATGAGCAGTTCTTC.

In its sample, this clonotype was seen a few times. The chain has TRBV29-1 and TRBJ1-1, with no clear D. With 6 bases removed from V and 4 bases from J, the gap between germline ends came to 15 bases. CDR3 length equals 13 residues. Germline values: CDR1 SQVTM, CDR2 ANQGSEA. The CDR3 region has the DNA TGCAGCGTAGCCGTAAGGCCTAGCACTGAAGCTTTCTTT. Protein product: CSVAVRPSTEAFF.

J is TRBJ2-1 and V is TRBV5-1; no clear D gene. The ends were cut back, 5 bases at V and 5 bases at J, with 11 bases in the middle. The CDR3 extends over 13 amino acids. Per germline, CDR1 SGHRS and CDR2 YFSETQ. The CDR3 here is CASSPGSNNEQFF. DNA for the CDR3: TGCGCCAGCAGTCCCGGGTCCAACAATGAGCAGTTCTTC.

The V gene is TRBV5-1, the J gene TRBJ1-6, with TRBD1 identical over 7 bases. Germline trimming cut 1 base from V and 5 bases from J; bases unmatched to any gene: 6. CDR1 and CDR2 from the germline V gene are SGHRS and YFSETQ. The CDR3 loop spans 16 amino acids. The CDR3 reads CASSLFVGGNNSPLHF. The CDR3 DNA is TGCGCCAGCAGCTTGTTTGTAGGGGGCAATAATTCACCCCTCCACTTT. The variable domain in full, completed from reference TRBV5-1 and TRBJ1-6, reads KAGVTQTPRYLIKTRGQQVTLSCSPISGHRSVSWYQQTPGQGLQFLFEYFSETQRNKGNFPGRFSGRQFSNSRSEMNVSTLELGDSALYLCASSLFVGGNNSPLHFGNGTRLTVT.

The V and J genes are TRBV6-6 and TRBJ2-2; D is perhaps TRBD2 (5 bases). The CDR3 totals 12 residues. Germline assignment: CDR1 MNHNY and CDR2 SVGAGI (reference sequence). V dropped 8 bases and J dropped 4 bases, with 8 bases sitting between them. CDR3: CASRGSTGELFF. CDR3 nucleotide sequence: TGTGCCAGCCGGGGAAGCACCGGGGAGCTGTTTTTT.

The chain employs TRBV5-1 and TRBJ2-3, with D hard to call. The germline gives CDR1 SGHRS, CDR2 YFSETQ. Deletions cut 5 bases from V and 5 bases from J, with 18 bases between. The CDR3 has 15 residues. The CDR3 DNA sequence: TGCGCCAGCAGAAGGGCTTTAAGGGCTGTAGATACGCAGTATTTT. Protein product: CASRRALRAVDTQYF.